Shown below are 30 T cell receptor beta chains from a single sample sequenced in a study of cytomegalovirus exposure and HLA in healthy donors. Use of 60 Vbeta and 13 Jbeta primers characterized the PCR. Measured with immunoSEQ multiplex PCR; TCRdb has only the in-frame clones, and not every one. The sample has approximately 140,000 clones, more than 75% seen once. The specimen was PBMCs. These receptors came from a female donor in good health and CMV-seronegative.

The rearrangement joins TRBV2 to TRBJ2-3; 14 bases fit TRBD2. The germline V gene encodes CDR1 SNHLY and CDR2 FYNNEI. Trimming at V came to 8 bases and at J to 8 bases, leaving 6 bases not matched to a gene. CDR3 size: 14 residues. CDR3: CASELGLAGATQYF. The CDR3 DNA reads TGTGCCAGCGAACTGGGACTAGCGGGAGCTACGCAGTATTTT.

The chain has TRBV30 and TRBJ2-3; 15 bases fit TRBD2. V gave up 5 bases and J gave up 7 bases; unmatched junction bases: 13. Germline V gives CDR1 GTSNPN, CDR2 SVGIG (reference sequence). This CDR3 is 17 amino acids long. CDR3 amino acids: CAWQLAPGLAGGNTQYF. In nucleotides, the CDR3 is TGTGCCTGGCAACTCGCGCCGGGACTAGCGGGAGGAAATACGCAGTATTTT. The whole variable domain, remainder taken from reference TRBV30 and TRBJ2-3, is SQTIHQWPATLVQPVGSPLSLECTVEGTSNPNLYWYRQAAGRGLQLLFYSVGIGQISSEVPQNLSASRPQDRQFILSSKKLLLSDSGFYLCAWQLAPGLAGGNTQYFGPGTRLTVL.

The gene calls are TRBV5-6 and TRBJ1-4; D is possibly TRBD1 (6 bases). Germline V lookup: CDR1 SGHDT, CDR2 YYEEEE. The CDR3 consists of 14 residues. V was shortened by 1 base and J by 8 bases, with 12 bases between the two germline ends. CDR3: CASSLISGAEKLFF. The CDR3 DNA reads TGTGCCAGCAGCTTGATCTCAGGGGCCGAAAAACTGTTTTTT.

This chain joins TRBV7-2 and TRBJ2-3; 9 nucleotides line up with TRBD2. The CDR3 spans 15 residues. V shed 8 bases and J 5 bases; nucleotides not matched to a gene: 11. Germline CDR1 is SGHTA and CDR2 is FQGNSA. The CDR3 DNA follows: TGTGCCAGCCGGGGCCAAGCGGGAGGAGGAGATACGCAGTATTTT. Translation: CASRGQAGGGDTQYF.

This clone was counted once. The CDR3 nucleotides read TGTGCCAGCAGCGTATACGGTGGCACAGATACGCAGTATTTT. Residues: CASSVYGGTDTQYF. J is TRBJ2-3 and V is TRBV9; no firm D call. The CDR3 runs 14 residues. CDR1 is SGDLS and CDR2 is YYNGEE in the germline V gene. V lost 1 base and J 1 base, leaving 7 bases between the germline ends.

The CDR3: CASSQLAGGPYNEQFF. CDR3 DNA sequence: TGTGCCAGCAGCCAATTAGCGGGAGGGCCCTACAATGAGCAGTTCTTC. This chain joins TRBV7-2 and TRBJ2-1; TRBD2 aligns across 11 bases. CDR3 length: 16 residues. Germline lookup yields CDR1 SGHTA and CDR2 FQGNSA. Trimming cost V 5 bases and J 2 bases; bases outside gene matches: 5.

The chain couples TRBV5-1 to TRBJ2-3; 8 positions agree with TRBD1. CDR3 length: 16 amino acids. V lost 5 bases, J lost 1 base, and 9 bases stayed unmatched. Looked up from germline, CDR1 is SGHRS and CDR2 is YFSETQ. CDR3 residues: CASSPRQGIGTDTQYF. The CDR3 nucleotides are TGCGCCAGCAGTCCCCGACAGGGGATAGGCACAGATACGCAGTATTTT.

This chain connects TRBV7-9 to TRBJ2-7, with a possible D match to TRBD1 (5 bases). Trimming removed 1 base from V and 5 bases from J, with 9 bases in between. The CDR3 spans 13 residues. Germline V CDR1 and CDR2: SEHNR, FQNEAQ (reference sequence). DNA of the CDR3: TGTGCCAGCAGCTTAGTTCCAGGGAACGAGCAGTACTTC. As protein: CASSLVPGNEQYF.

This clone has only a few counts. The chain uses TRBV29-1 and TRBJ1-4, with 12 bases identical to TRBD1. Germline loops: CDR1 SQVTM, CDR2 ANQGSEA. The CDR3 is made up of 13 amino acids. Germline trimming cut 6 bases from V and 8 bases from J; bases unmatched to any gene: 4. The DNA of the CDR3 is TGCAGCGTAACCGGGACAGGGGGCGAAAAACTGTTTTTT. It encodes CSVTGTGGEKLFF. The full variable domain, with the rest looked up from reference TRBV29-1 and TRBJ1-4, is SAVISQKPSRDICQRGTSLTIQCQVDSQVTMMFWYRQQPGQSLTLIATANQGSEATYESGFVIDKFPISRPNLTFSTLTVSNMSPEDSSIYLCSVTGTGGEKLFFGSGTQLSVL.

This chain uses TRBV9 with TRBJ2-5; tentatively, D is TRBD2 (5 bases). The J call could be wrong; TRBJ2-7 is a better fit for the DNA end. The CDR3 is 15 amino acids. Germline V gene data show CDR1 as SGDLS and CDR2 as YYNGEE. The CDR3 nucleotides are TGTGCCAGCAGCTCGAGAGATGGGAGCTCCTACGAGCAGTACTTC. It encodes CASSSRDGSSYEQYF.

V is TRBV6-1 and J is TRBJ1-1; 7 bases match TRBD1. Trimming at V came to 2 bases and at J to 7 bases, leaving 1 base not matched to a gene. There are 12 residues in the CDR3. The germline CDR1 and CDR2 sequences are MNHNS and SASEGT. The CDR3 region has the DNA TGTGCCAGCAGTGAATGGACAGGTGAAGCTTTCTTT. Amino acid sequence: CASSEWTGEAFF.

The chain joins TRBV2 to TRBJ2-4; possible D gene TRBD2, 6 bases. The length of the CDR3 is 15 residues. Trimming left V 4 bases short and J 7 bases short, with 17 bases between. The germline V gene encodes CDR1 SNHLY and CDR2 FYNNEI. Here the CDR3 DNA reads TGTGCCAGCAGTGGGGGGACTCCCCCCTTGAACATTCAGTACTTC. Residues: CASSGGTPPLNIQYF.

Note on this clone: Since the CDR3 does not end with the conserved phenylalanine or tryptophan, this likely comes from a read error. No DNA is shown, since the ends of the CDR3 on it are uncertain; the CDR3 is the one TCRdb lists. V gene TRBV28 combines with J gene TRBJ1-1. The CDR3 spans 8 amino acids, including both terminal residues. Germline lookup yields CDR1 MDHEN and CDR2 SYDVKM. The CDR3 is CASSSCGG.

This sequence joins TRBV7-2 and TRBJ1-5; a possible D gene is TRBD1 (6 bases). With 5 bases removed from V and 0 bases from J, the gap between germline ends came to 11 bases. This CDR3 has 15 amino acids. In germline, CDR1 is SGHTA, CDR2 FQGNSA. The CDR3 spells CASSRDRYSNQPQHF. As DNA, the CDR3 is TGTGCCAGCAGCCGAGACAGGTATAGCAATCAGCCCCAGCATTTT.

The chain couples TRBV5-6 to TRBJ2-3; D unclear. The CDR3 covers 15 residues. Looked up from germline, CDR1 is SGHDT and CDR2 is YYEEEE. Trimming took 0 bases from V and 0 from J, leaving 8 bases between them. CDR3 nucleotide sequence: TGTGCCAGCAGCTTGGTGGCCTTAAGCACAGATACGCAGTATTTT. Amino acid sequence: CASSLVALSTDTQYF.

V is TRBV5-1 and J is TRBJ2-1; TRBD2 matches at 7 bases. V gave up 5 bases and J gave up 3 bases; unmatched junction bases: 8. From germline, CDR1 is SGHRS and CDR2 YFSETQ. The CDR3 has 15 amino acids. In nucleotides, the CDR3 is TGCGCCAGCAGTCTGGCTAGCGGTGACTACAATGAGCAGTTCTTC. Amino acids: CASSLASGDYNEQFF.

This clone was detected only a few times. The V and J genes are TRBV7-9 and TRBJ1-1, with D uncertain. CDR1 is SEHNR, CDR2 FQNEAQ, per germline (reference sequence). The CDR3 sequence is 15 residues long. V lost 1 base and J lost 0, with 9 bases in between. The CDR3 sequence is CASSLVLGVNTEAFF. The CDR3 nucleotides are TGTGCCAGCAGCTTAGTGCTGGGAGTGAACACTGAAGCTTTCTTT.

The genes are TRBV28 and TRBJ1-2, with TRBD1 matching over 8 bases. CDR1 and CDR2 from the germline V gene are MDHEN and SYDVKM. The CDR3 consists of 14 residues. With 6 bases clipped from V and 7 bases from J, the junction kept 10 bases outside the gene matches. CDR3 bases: TGTGCCAGCAGCTTGACACGGACAGGGCGTGGCTACACCTTC. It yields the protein CASSLTRTGRGYTF.

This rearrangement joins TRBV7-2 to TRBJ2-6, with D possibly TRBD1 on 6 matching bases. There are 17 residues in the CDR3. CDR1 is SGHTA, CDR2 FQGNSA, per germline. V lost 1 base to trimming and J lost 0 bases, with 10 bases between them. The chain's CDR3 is CASSLGRQVSGANVLTF. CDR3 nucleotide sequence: TGTGCCAGCAGCTTAGGGCGACAGGTCTCTGGGGCCAACGTCCTGACTTTC.

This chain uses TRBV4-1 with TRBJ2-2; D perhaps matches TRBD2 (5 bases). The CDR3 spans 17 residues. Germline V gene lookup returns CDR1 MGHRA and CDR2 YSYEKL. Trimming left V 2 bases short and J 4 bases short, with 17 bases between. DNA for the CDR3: TGCGCCAGCAGCCAAAGGGCCCTTGCCGCGGGCACCGGGGAGCTGTTTTTT. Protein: CASSQRALAAGTGELFF.

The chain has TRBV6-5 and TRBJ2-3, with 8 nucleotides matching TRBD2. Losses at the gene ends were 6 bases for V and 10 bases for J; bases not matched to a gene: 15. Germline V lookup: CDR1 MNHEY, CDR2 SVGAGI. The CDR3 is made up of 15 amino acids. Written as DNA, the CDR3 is TGTGCCAGCAGACGGGGGGGCGGGGGGCCGACCCCGCAGTATTTT. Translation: CASRRGGGGPTPQYF.

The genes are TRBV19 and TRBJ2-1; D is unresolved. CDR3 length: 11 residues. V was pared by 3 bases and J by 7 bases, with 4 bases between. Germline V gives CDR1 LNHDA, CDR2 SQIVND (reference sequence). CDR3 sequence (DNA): TGTGCCAGTAGTATTAAAAATGAGCAGTTCTTC. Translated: CASSIKNEQFF.

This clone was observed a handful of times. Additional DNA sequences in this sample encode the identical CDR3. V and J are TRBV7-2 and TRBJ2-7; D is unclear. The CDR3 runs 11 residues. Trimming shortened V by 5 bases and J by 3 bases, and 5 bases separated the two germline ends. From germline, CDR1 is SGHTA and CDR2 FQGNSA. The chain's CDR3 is CASSPGYEQYF. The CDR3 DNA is TGTGCCAGCAGCCCGGGCTACGAGCAGTACTTC.

The DNA of the CDR3 is TGTGCCAGCAGCTTGGGGCTTCACCTCGGGTCACCCCTCCACTTT. Protein product: CASSLGLHLGSPLHF. The chain links TRBV5-6 to TRBJ1-6; unclear D gene. The germline V gene has CDR1 SGHDT and CDR2 YYEEEE. V lost 0 bases to trimming and J lost 10 bases, with 14 bases between them. The CDR3 contains 15 residues.

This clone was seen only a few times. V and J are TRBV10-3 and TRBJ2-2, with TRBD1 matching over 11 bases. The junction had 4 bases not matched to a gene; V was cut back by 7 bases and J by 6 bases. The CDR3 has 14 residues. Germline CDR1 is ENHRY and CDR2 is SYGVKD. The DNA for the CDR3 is TGTGCCATCAATCCGGGACAGGGGGCCGGGGAGCTGTTTTTT. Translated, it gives CAINPGQGAGELFF.

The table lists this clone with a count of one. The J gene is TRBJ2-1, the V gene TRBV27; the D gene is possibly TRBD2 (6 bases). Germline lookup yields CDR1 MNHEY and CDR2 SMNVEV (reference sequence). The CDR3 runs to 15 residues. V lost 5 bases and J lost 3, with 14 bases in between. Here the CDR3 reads CASSPDLGGYNEQFF. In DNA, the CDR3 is TGTGCCAGCAGTCCGGACCTCGGGGGCTACAATGAGCAGTTCTTC.

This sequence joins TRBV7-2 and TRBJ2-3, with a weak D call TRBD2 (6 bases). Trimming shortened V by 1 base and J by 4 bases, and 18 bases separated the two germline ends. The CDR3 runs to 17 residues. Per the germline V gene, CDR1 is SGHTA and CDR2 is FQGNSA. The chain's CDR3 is CASSLVAGTLGADTQYF. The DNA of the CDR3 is TGTGCCAGCAGCTTAGTGGCGGGAACGTTGGGCGCAGATACGCAGTATTTT.

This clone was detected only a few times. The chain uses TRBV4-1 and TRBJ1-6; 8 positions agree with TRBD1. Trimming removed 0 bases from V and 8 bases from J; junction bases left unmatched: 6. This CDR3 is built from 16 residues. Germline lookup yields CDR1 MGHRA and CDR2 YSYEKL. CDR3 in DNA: TGCGCCAGCAGCCAAGATCTTCCAGGGGGCGATTCACCCCTCCACTTT. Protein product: CASSQDLPGGDSPLHF.

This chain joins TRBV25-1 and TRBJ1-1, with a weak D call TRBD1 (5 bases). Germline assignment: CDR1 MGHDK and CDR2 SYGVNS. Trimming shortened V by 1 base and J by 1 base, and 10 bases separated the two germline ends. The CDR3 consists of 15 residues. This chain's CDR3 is CASSESGRANTEAFF. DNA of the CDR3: TGTGCCAGCAGTGAATCAGGGAGGGCGAACACTGAAGCTTTCTTT.

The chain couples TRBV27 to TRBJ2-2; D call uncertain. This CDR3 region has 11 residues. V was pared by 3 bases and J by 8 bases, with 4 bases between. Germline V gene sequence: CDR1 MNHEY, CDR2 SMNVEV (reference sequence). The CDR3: CASSFGGELFF. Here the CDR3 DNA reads TGTGCCAGCAGTTTCGGTGGGGAGCTGTTTTTT.